This T cell receptor beta chain is drawn from a study of shared clonotypes between healthy human individuals. Study-wide results and caveats: Having only a few donors restricted how much genetic and exposure-history diversity was captured.

V lost 1 base and J 6 bases, leaving 10 bases between the germline ends. There are 13 residues in the CDR3. Germline lookup yields CDR1 LNHDA and CDR2 SQIVND (reference sequence). A single count supports this clone. Its specificity is unknown. Clones were read by immunoSEQ multiplex PCR, and TCRdb kept only the in-frame ones, dropping some. This table has 550,000 to 800,000 clones, 90% appearing once. Sequences were obtained from memory CD8+ T cells from PBMCs. Subset denoted: CD45RO+ cells pooled with CCR7-negative TemRA cells. The V and J genes are TRBV19 and TRBJ2-7; TRBD1 or TRBD2 may be the D gene (5 bases each). The sequence came from a man younger than 35 in good health. Some clones in this sample may be carry-over from other donors' samples. Here the CDR3 reads CASSIGGDLEQYF. DNA for the CDR3: TGTGCCAGTAGTATAGGAGGGGATCTCGAGCAGTACTTC.